These T cell receptor beta chains were read from a single sample in a study of cytomegalovirus exposure and HLA in healthy donors. Clones were read by immunoSEQ multiplex PCR, and TCRdb kept only the in-frame ones, dropping some. The data show around 170,000 clones, approximately 84% seen once. The sequencing sample was made of PBMCs. The receptor set was obtained from a woman between 50 and 59 years old in good health and CMV-seropositive. The CDR3 runs from the conserved cysteine through the conserved F or W. Each record gives: J gene, D gene, V gene, clone size, CDR3 protein, CDR3 DNA. The D gene is left open where the match is weak. Some rows mark clone size as missing; the rest say once, few, many or name a class of expanded clone.

J gene: TRBJ1-5; D gene: .; V gene: TRBV7-9; clone size: .; CDR3 protein: CASSLEAGGYNQPQHF; CDR3 DNA: TGTGCCAGCAGCTTAGAGGCAGGAGGGTATAATCAGCCCCAGCATTTT
J gene: TRBJ1-1; D gene: TRBD1; V gene: TRBV29-1; clone size: .; CDR3 protein: CSVEGGQGATEAFF; CDR3 DNA: TGCAGCGTTGAAGGGGGACAGGGGGCCACTGAAGCTTTCTTT
J gene: TRBJ2-6; D gene: .; V gene: TRBV19; clone size: .; CDR3 protein: CASSPQGFSSGANGLTF; CDR3 DNA: TGTGCCAGTAGTCCACAGGGATTCAGCTCTGGGGCCAACGGCCTGACTTTC
J gene: TRBJ2-3; D gene: TRBD2; V gene: TRBV28; clone size: .; CDR3 protein: CASSLEGRGTDTQYF; CDR3 DNA: TGTGCCAGCAGTTTGGAGGGGAGGGGCACAGATACGCAGTATTTT
J gene: TRBJ2-7; D gene: .; V gene: TRBV21-1; clone size: .; CDR3 protein: CASETGRGDEQYF; CDR3 DNA: TGTGCCAGTGAGACAGGGCGAGGGGACGAGCAGTACTTC
J gene: TRBJ2-6; D gene: .; V gene: TRBV4-2; clone size: .; CDR3 protein: CASSQDQLDSSGANGLTF; CDR3 DNA: TGTGCCAGCAGCCAAGATCAGTTGGACAGCTCTGGGGCCAACGGCCTGACTTTC
J gene: TRBJ1-2; D gene: .; V gene: TRBV7-2; clone size: .; CDR3 protein: CASSGRELGYGYTF; CDR3 DNA: TGTGCCAGCAGCGGCCGGGAGCTGGGCTATGGCTACACCTTC
J gene: TRBJ2-7; D gene: TRBD1; V gene: TRBV19; clone size: .; CDR3 protein: CASSRVTGEQYF; CDR3 DNA: TGTGCCAGTAGTCGGGTGACAGGGGAGCAGTACTTC
J gene: TRBJ2-4; D gene: .; V gene: TRBV5-4; clone size: .; CDR3 protein: CASSKSSALAKNIQYF; CDR3 DNA: TGTGCCAGCAGCAAAAGTAGCGCCCTAGCCAAAAACATTCAGTACTTC
J gene: TRBJ1-1; D gene: .; V gene: TRBV7-2; clone size: .; CDR3 protein: CASSLDRSNTEAFF; CDR3 DNA: TGTGCCAGCAGCTTAGACCGCAGTAACACTGAAGCTTTCTTT
J gene: TRBJ1-2; D gene: TRBD1; V gene: TRBV27; clone size: few; CDR3 protein: CASSLGTGGKGYTF; CDR3 DNA: TGTGCCAGCAGTTTGGGGACAGGGGGCAAGGGCTACACCTTC
J gene: TRBJ2-1; D gene: TRBD2; V gene: TRBV7-2; clone size: .; CDR3 protein: CASRDAGVDEQFF; CDR3 DNA: TGTGCCAGCCGGGACGCGGGAGTTGATGAGCAGTTCTTC
J gene: TRBJ1-2; D gene: .; V gene: TRBV7-2; clone size: .; CDR3 protein: CASSRPGNYYGYTF; CDR3 DNA: TGTGCCAGCAGCCGACCGGGGAATTACTATGGCTACACCTTC
J gene: TRBJ1-1; D gene: .; V gene: TRBV9; clone size: .; CDR3 protein: CASSARGTGPNTEAFF; CDR3 DNA: TGTGCCAGCAGCGCCAGAGGTACAGGGCCGAACACTGAAGCTTTCTTT
J gene: TRBJ2-7; D gene: TRBD1; V gene: TRBV7-9; clone size: .; CDR3 protein: CASSSDRGLYEQYF; CDR3 DNA: TGTGCCAGCAGTTCCGACAGGGGGCTCTACGAGCAGTACTTC